This T cell receptor (beta chain) was captured in a study of blood T cell repertoires in COVID-19. In its sample, this clone was seen a few times. Looked up from germline, CDR1 is SGDLS and CDR2 is YYNGEE. Trimming shortened V by 3 bases and J by 9 bases, and 10 bases separated the two germline ends. CDR3 length: 13 amino acids. The protocol was immunoSEQ multiplex PCR, while the TCRdb copy is restricted to in-frame clones and leaves out a portion. In the table there are around 330,000 clones, 85% to 90% of which are singletons. The chain recombines TRBV9 with TRBJ1-6, with unresolved D. The source material was peripheral blood. The receptor was isolated from a woman between 45 and 65 years old with active or convalescent COVID-19. Here the CDR3 reads CASSESSGSPLHF. CDR3 nucleotides: TGTGCCAGCAGCGAGAGCTCAGGTTCACCCCTCCACTTT.